Following are 7 T cell receptor beta chains from one sample sequenced in a study of a mutant IDH1 vaccine in newly diagnosed glioma (dated by TCRdb to the early 2020s). Libraries were made using the immunoSEQ multiplex PCR assay. TCRdb took over this immuneACCESS table, retaining in-frame rearrangements with V and J assigned. Such tables are incomplete; in checked studies, under half of the missing clones stem from an unresolved V gene, and the remainder is unexplained. The sample contains 40,000 or so clones, 70% to 80% of them found a single time. Of the sample, over 4.5% is held by the ten largest clones. These receptors' targets are unknown. This specimen's time point label, per the study, means: week 5, during vaccination. Every vaccine dose consisted of 300 ug of a 20-mer mutant IDH1 peptide in Montanide, administered subcutaneously together with topical imiquimod. Sequenced material: PBMCs, taken from a glioma patient whose treatment included an IDH1 peptide vaccine. These receptors all stem from a man aged 40-50 years with glioma.

The rearrangement links TRBV25-1 to TRBJ2-5, with TRBD2 matching 7 bases. This CDR3 is 15 amino acids long. J was trimmed by 4 bases and V by 6 bases; bases with no gene match: 11. The germline V gene has CDR1 MGHDK and CDR2 SYGVNS. The CDR3 DNA is TGTGCCAGCAGGCCCCGGGGGGTGGGGGGAGAGACCCAGTACTTC. Translation gives CASRPRGVGGETQYF.

The chain carries TRBV4-1 and TRBJ1-6; D is undetermined. The germline V gene has CDR1 MGHRA and CDR2 YSYEKL. CDR3 size: 13 residues. V gave up 0 bases and J gave up 11 bases, with 8 bases separating them. The CDR3 loop is CASSQEGVAPLHF. DNA for the CDR3: TGCGCCAGCAGCCAAGAAGGAGTGGCACCCCTCCACTTT.

The rearrangement links TRBV5-1 to TRBJ1-2; D perhaps matches TRBD1 (6 bases). Trimming removed 5 bases at V and 3 bases at J, with 17 bases between. Germline V CDR1 and CDR2: SGHRS, YFSETQ. CDR3 length: 15 residues. CDR3 sequence: CASRPGQMRDYGYTF. DNA of the CDR3: TGCGCCAGCAGACCCGGACAGATGAGGGACTATGGCTACACCTTC.

The genes are TRBV5-1 and TRBJ1-2; D not resolved. Germline loops: CDR1 SGHRS, CDR2 YFSETQ. Trimming left V 2 bases short and J 2 bases short, with 7 bases between. This CDR3 comprises 13 residues. CDR3 nucleotide sequence: TGCGCCAGCAGCTTCGGAGGGAACTATGGCTACACCTTC. Translating it yields CASSFGGNYGYTF.

The chain uses TRBV30 and TRBJ2-3; D ambiguous. Germline V gene sequence: CDR1 GTSNPN, CDR2 SVGIG (reference sequence). V was cut by 0 bases and J by 6 bases, with 13 bases left in between. There are 14 residues in the CDR3. The CDR3 DNA follows: TGTGCCTGGAGTGTACTTAGGGCGAGGGATACGCAGTATTTT. It codes for CAWSVLRARDTQYF.

This clone was counted a single time. The genes are TRBV7-9 and TRBJ2-3; D is undetermined. The CDR3 is made up of 16 amino acids. Trimming pared 2 bases from V and 2 bases from J, leaving 14 bases between. Germline lookup yields CDR1 SEHNR and CDR2 FQNEAQ (reference sequence). The CDR3 DNA reads as TGTGCCAGCAGCTTATTCCGGCAGAAGTCCACAGATACGCAGTATTTT. Amino acid sequence: CASSLFRQKSTDTQYF.

The V call is TRBV5-1, the J call TRBJ1-2; D possibly corresponds to TRBD1 (5 bases). The CDR3 loop spans 14 amino acids. V lost 2 bases and J lost 6, with 14 bases in between. CDR1 is SGHRS, CDR2 YFSETQ, per germline. The CDR3 region has the DNA TGCGCCAGCAGCTTTACGGGACTTTATGATGGCTACACCTTC. It yields the protein CASSFTGLYDGYTF.